The 8 T cell receptor beta chains below were found in one sample sequenced in a study of T cell repertoires in cytomegalovirus infection. Each CDR3 protein is one row after TCRdb ran MiXCR on the reads. The table records 200,000 to 300,000 distinct CDR3 sequences, 8% to 9.5% of them present only once. The sample was PBMCs. These receptors came from a human donor in good health (CMV status not recorded). Some clones in this sample may be carry-over from other donors' samples.

Ten or more counts support this clonotype. The genes are TRBV5-1 and TRBJ1-1; weak D call: TRBD1 (6 bases). Between the trimmed V and J ends, which lost 2 bases and 4 bases, there was a span of 15 bases. Per germline, CDR1 SGHRS and CDR2 YFSETQ. CDR3 size: 15 residues. The CDR3 bases are TGCGCCAGCAGCTTCTCACAGGGCTGGGGCACTGAAGCTTTCTTT. Translated, it gives CASSFSQGWGTEAFF.

There are many counts of this clonotype. This rearrangement joins TRBV12-3 or TRBV12-4 to TRBJ2-7; D tentatively reads TRBD1 or TRBD2 (5 bases each). Between the trimmed V and J ends, which lost 4 bases and 0 bases, there was a span of 10 bases. The CDR3 contains 14 residues. The CDR3 bases are TGTGCCAGCAGTTCAACGGGGCGCTCCTACGAGCAGTACTTC. Encoded protein: CASSSTGRSYEQYF.

This clonotype was seen at least ten times. The V and J genes are TRBV4-3 and TRBJ2-6; D ambiguous. The V and J ends lost 1 base and 1 base respectively, with 14 bases between them. The CDR3 runs 18 residues. CDR1 LGHNA and CDR2 YSLEER come from the germline V gene. CDR3 sequence: CASSQGRLEGSGANVLTF. The CDR3 bases are TGCGCCAGCAGCCAAGGTAGATTAGAAGGGTCTGGGGCCAACGTCCTGACTTTC.

This clonotype was counted at least ten times. The J gene is TRBJ2-3, the V gene TRBV7-2, with TRBD2 matching over 11 bases. Germline V gene data show CDR1 as SGHTA and CDR2 as FQGNSA. V gave up 1 base and J gave up 0 bases; unmatched junction bases: 12. The CDR3 runs 20 residues. The CDR3: CASSLDYWVTSGASTDTQYF. The CDR3 DNA reads as TGTGCCAGCAGCTTAGATTACTGGGTGACTAGCGGGGCTAGCACAGATACGCAGTATTTT.

In its sample, this clonotype was seen many times. The chain carries TRBV7-2 and TRBJ2-1; 8 bases fit TRBD1. The J segment lost 10 bases and the V segment lost 5 bases, leaving 4 bases of the junction unmatched. There are 12 residues in the CDR3. Germline-derived CDR1 and CDR2 are SGHTA and FQGNSA. The CDR3 spells CASSLNRGEQFF. The CDR3 bases are TGTGCCAGCAGCCTAAACAGGGGGGAGCAGTTCTTC.

This clonotype came up a few times. The rearrangement uses TRBV20-1 and TRBJ2-7; possibly TRBD1 for D (5 bases). The CDR3 has 14 amino acids. Trimming took 0 bases from V and 5 from J, leaving 14 bases between them. CDR1 is DFQATT, CDR2 SNEGSKA, per germline (reference sequence). CDR3: CSARDLTGSHEQYF. The CDR3 coding sequence is TGCAGTGCTAGAGATCTAACAGGATCCCACGAGCAGTACTTC.

There are many counts of this clonotype. The V call is TRBV7-2, the J call TRBJ2-4; D is perhaps TRBD2 (6 bases). The V end was cut by 5 bases, the J end by 5 bases, with 13 bases between. There are 14 residues in the CDR3. In germline, CDR1 is SGHTA, CDR2 FQGNSA. CDR3 amino acids: CASSPGRGENIQYF. In DNA, the CDR3 is TGTGCCAGCAGCCCTGGGCGCGGGGAAAACATTCAGTACTTC.

This clonotype was detected many times. The chain is built from TRBV10-3 and TRBJ2-7, with TRBD1 as a possible D gene (5 bases). The CDR3 is 13 residues long. V was cut by 11 bases and J by 0 bases, with 14 bases left in between. From germline, CDR1 is ENHRY and CDR2 SYGVKD. The CDR3 bases are TGTGCCTCCTCCCAGGGCAACTCCTACGAGCAGTACTTC. This codes for CASSQGNSYEQYF.